One sample yielded the 10 T cell receptor beta chains listed below, sequenced in a study of blood T cells in healthy people across ages. With a J-beta primer mix and a sample-barcoded 5' primer, a second PCR ran roughly 7 to 11 cycles. TCRdb reprocessed the 5' RACE reads via MiXCR and lists one record per CDR3 protein. Here the sample spans hundreds of thousands of distinct CDR3 sequences, nearly 60% being singletons. The sequencing input was blood. These receptor sequences come from a man aged 30 to 39 in good health.

This rearrangement joins TRBV7-2 to TRBJ2-3; D gene ambiguous. Trimming shortened V by 0 bases and J by 3 bases, and 10 bases separated the two germline ends. The length of the CDR3 is 15 residues. Germline CDR1 SGHTA, CDR2 FQGNSA. CDR3 sequence: CASSLALVGTDTQYF. The CDR3 bases are TGTGCCAGCAGCTTAGCTCTGGTGGGAACAGATACGCAGTATTTT.

This chain uses TRBV20-1 with TRBJ2-7; D call uncertain. V was cut by 3 bases and J by 4 bases, with 13 bases left in between. Germline values: CDR1 DFQATT, CDR2 SNEGSKA (reference sequence). The CDR3 spans 13 residues. Written as DNA, the CDR3 is TGCAGTGCTAGCGGAGCAGCCTTTTACGAGCAGTACTTC. Amino acids: CSASGAAFYEQYF.

The V call is TRBV4-2, the J call TRBJ2-6; D is undetermined. The CDR3 sequence is 18 residues long. Trimming stripped 1 base from V and 0 bases from J, with 13 bases between. Germline CDR1 reads LGHNA; CDR2 reads YNFKEQ. CDR3 sequence: CASSQVPLDVSGANVLTF. The CDR3 coding sequence is TGTGCCAGCAGCCAAGTCCCTCTGGACGTCTCTGGGGCCAACGTCCTGACTTTC.

This chain connects TRBV27 to TRBJ1-2, with D perhaps matching TRBD1 (5 bases). Germline V gene lookup returns CDR1 MNHEY and CDR2 SMNVEV (reference sequence). V was pared by 2 bases and J by 4 bases, with 11 bases between. There are 14 residues in the CDR3. The CDR3 protein is CASSLGGQGYGYTF. In nucleotides, the CDR3 is TGTGCCAGCAGTTTAGGTGGGCAGGGCTATGGCTACACCTTC.

The V and J genes are TRBV6-5 and TRBJ2-5; D possibly uses TRBD1 or TRBD2 (5 bases each). V was trimmed by 0 bases and J by 5 bases, leaving 10 bases between them. Germline CDR1 reads MNHEY; CDR2 reads SVGAGI. The CDR3 consists of 14 residues. The CDR3 DNA sequence: TGTGCCAGCAGTTACTCAAAGGGACCGGAGACCCAGTACTTC. It codes for CASSYSKGPETQYF.

This chain joins TRBV7-9 and TRBJ2-1, with 8 bases identical to TRBD2. The V gene end was trimmed by 2 bases and the J gene end by 5 bases; junction bases not matched to a gene: 14. Looked up from germline, CDR1 is SEHNR and CDR2 is FQNEAQ (reference sequence). This CDR3 is 18 amino acids long. The CDR3 here is CASSLKPFLAGGHNEQFF. In DNA, the CDR3 is TGTGCCAGCAGCTTAAAGCCCTTTTTGGCGGGGGGCCACAATGAGCAGTTCTTC.

CDR3 loop: CSVNGQTTDTQYF. As DNA, the CDR3 is TGCAGCGTAAATGGACAGACCACAGATACGCAGTATTTT. This chain connects TRBV29-1 to TRBJ2-3, with a possible D match to TRBD1 (6 bases). Germline V gene sequence: CDR1 SQVTM, CDR2 ANQGSEA. Trimming shortened V by 6 bases and J by 2 bases, and 12 bases separated the two germline ends. The CDR3 covers 13 residues.

The rearrangement links TRBV14 to TRBJ1-1, with 8 bases lining up with TRBD1. CDR1 and CDR2 (germline): SGHDN, FVKESK. Losses at the gene ends were 1 base for V and 0 bases for J; bases not matched to a gene: 4. The CDR3 contains 16 residues. Here the CDR3 reads CASSQGQGPLNTEAFF. The CDR3 nucleotides are TGTGCCAGCAGCCAAGGACAGGGGCCTTTGAACACTGAAGCTTTCTTT.

The rearrangement links TRBV10-3 to TRBJ2-1, with D perhaps matching TRBD1 (6 bases). Per the germline V gene, CDR1 is ENHRY and CDR2 is SYGVKD. The CDR3 runs to 12 residues. Deletions cut 6 bases from V and 10 bases from J, with 13 bases between. CDR3 in DNA: TGTGCCATCAGGGGGTCCGGGACAGAGCAGTTCTTC. Protein sequence: CAIRGSGTEQFF.

Comment on this clonotype: At one end, the junction sequence differs from germline, possibly due to a read error. This chain uses TRBV20-1 with TRBJ2-1, with 7 bases that match TRBD2. This CDR3 contains 13 residues. The germline gives CDR1 DFQATT, CDR2 SNEGSKA (reference sequence). In DNA, the CDR3 is TGCGGTGCTCTCGGACTAGGCGACAATGAGCAGTTCTTC. It specifies CGALGLGDNEQFF.